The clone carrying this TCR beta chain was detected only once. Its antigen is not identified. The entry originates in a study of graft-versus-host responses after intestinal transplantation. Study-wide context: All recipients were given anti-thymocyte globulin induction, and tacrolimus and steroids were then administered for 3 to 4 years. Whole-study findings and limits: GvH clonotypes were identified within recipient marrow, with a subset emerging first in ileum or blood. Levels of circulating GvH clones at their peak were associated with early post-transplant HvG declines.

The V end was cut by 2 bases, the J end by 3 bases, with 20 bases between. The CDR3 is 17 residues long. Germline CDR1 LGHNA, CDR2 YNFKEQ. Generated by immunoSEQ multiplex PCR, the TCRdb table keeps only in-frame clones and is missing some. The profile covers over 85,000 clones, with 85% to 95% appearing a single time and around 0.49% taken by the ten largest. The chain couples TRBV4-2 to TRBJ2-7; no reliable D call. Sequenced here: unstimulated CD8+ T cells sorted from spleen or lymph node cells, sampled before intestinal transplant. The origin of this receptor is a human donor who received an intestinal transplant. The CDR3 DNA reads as TGTGCCAGCAGCCAAAATGCCCAGCCCCCCGACATCTACGAGCAGTACTTC. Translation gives CASSQNAQPPDIYEQYF.